The 30 T cell receptor beta chains reported below all come from one sample, sequenced in a study of graft-versus-host responses after intestinal transplantation. TCRdb's table, derived via immunoSEQ multiplex PCR, lists solely in-frame clones and lacks some. Seen here are approximately 93,000 clones, 80% to 95% observed once, and the top ten hold less than 0.08%. Antigens of these TCRs are unknown. Here the sequenced sample was unstimulated CD8+ T cells sorted from spleen or lymph node cells, taken before transplant. Receptors were obtained from a human donor who was the organ donor for an intestinal transplant.

This clone was seen only once. One end of the junction varies from germline; a read error may be responsible. In DNA, the CDR3 is TGCGCCAGCAGCCAAGATCCAGCGGACTACGGCTACACCTTC. This gives the protein CASSQDPADYGYTF. The chain recombines TRBV4-1 with TRBJ1-2; D call uncertain. CDR1 and CDR2 (germline): MGHRA, YSYEKL. The CDR3 length is 14 residues.

The chain recombines TRBV4-1 with TRBJ1-1; 9 bases map to TRBD1. CDR1 and CDR2 (germline): MGHRA, YSYEKL. J gave up 4 bases and V 3 bases, and 6 bases lay outside the gene matches. CDR3 length equals 15 residues. CDR3 DNA sequence: TGCGCCAGCAGCCACGAACAGGGGGCTGGCACTGAAGCTTTCTTT. It yields the protein CASSHEQGAGTEAFF.

V usage is TRBV14 and J usage is TRBJ2-2; TRBD1 matches 7 bases. Germline CDR1 reads SGHDN; CDR2 reads FVKESK. V was clipped by 1 base and J by 0 bases; unmatched bases: 5. This CDR3 has 17 amino acids. CDR3 nucleotide sequence: TGTGCCAGCAGCCAAGTGGACAGGAGTCCGAACACCGGGGAGCTGTTTTTT. It translates to CASSQVDRSPNTGELFF.

This chain uses TRBV19 with TRBJ1-6, with no clear D. V lost 7 bases and J lost 0, with 4 bases in between. The CDR3 runs to 13 residues. Germline CDR1 reads LNHDA; CDR2 reads SQIVND (reference sequence). The CDR3 region is CASNTSYNSPLHF. CDR3 nucleotides: TGTGCCAGTAACACCTCCTATAATTCACCCCTCCACTTT.

The table lists this clone with a few counts. This chain joins TRBV9 and TRBJ2-7; D is unclear. The CDR3 consists of 12 residues. Deletions cut 4 bases from V and 0 bases from J, with 5 bases between. Germline loops: CDR1 SGDLS, CDR2 YYNGEE. The CDR3 loop reads CASSPSSYEQYF. The CDR3 nucleotides are TGTGCCAGCAGCCCCAGCTCCTACGAGCAGTACTTC.

This sequence joins TRBV11-3 and TRBJ2-7, with 7 bases lining up with TRBD1. The CDR3 has 16 residues. Trimming cost V 5 bases and J 0 bases; bases outside gene matches: 10. Per the germline V gene, CDR1 is SGHNT and CDR2 is YENEEA. The CDR3 DNA reads as TGTGCCAGCAGCGATCGACCGGGACAGAGCTCCTACGAGCAGTACTTC. It translates to CASSDRPGQSSYEQYF. Together with reference TRBV11-3 and TRBJ2-7, the CDR3 gives the full variable domain: EAGVVQSPRYKIIEKKQPVAFWCNPISGHNTLYWYLQNLGQGPELLIRYENEEAVDDSQLPKDRFSAERLKGVDSTLKIQPAELGDSAVYLCASSDRPGQSSYEQYFGPGTRLTVT.

In DNA, the CDR3 is TGTGCCAGCAGGGCCGGGTCAAAATCCTACGAGCAGTACTTC. This sequence encodes CASRAGSKSYEQYF. The V gene is TRBV28, the J gene TRBJ2-7; D is unclear. Trimming stripped 6 bases from V and 1 base from J, with 13 bases between. The CDR3 has 14 residues. Germline values: CDR1 MDHEN, CDR2 SYDVKM.

This rearrangement joins TRBV27 to TRBJ1-5; D is perhaps TRBD1 (5 bases). CDR1 is MNHEY, CDR2 SMNVEV, per germline (reference sequence). V was shortened by 10 bases and J by 1 base, with 17 bases between the two germline ends. This CDR3 is 15 amino acids long. Written as DNA, the CDR3 is TGTGCCACTAAAGTCGATGGACACAGCAATCAGCCCCAGCATTTT. Translating gives CATKVDGHSNQPQHF.

The chain employs TRBV7-8 and TRBJ2-7, with a weak D call TRBD2 (6 bases). Per germline, CDR1 SGHVS and CDR2 FQNEAQ. The CDR3 has 16 amino acids. Trimming stripped 5 bases from V and 3 bases from J, with 20 bases between. CDR3 nucleotides: TGTGCCAGCAGCGCCCCAGATGTAGCGGCGGACTACGAGCAGTACTTC. Its translation: CASSAPDVAADYEQYF. Full variable domain (missing parts from reference TRBV7-8 and TRBJ2-7): GAGVSQSPRYKVAKRGQDVALRCDPISGHVSLFWYQQALGQGPEFLTYFQNEAQLDKSGLPSDRFFAERPEGSVSTLKIQRTQQEDSAVYLCASSAPDVAADYEQYFGPGTRLTVT.

V usage is TRBV5-4 and J usage is TRBJ2-1, with D unresolved. The CDR3 sequence is 13 residues long. Germline V lookup: CDR1 SGHNT, CDR2 YYREEE (reference sequence). V dropped 6 bases and J dropped 1 base, with 8 bases sitting between them. The CDR3 coding sequence is TGTGCCAGCACCAGGAAGTCCTACAATGAGCAGTTCTTC. Its translation: CASTRKSYNEQFF. Filled out from reference TRBV5-4 and TRBJ2-1, the complete variable domain reads ETGVTQSPTHLIKTRGQQVTLRCSSQSGHNTVSWYQQALGQGPQFIFQYYREEENGRGNFPPRFSGLQFPNYSSELNVNALELDDSALYLCASTRKSYNEQFFGPGTRLTVL.

As regards this clone: Other nucleotide sequences from this sample produce the same CDR3. This chain connects TRBV14 to TRBJ2-7, with TRBD1 matching 7 bases. Germline values: CDR1 SGHDN, CDR2 FVKESK. Trimming at V came to 4 bases and at J to 3 bases, leaving 18 bases not matched to a gene. CDR3 length: 18 residues. Here the CDR3 DNA reads TGTGCCAGCAGCCGAGACAGGGTAGGAGTCCCTTACAACTACGAGCAGTACTTC. This codes for CASSRDRVGVPYNYEQYF.

The V call is TRBV5-4, the J call TRBJ1-1; D ambiguous. Germline V lookup: CDR1 SGHNT, CDR2 YYREEE (reference sequence). The CDR3 loop spans 14 amino acids. With 2 bases removed from V and 5 bases from J, the gap between germline ends came to 13 bases. This CDR3 reads CASSLSRGGTEAFF. The DNA of the CDR3 is TGTGCCAGCAGCTTAAGCAGAGGAGGAACTGAAGCTTTCTTT.

This chain links TRBV15 with TRBJ2-7; 15 nucleotides agree with TRBD2. The CDR3 extends over 15 amino acids. Per the germline V gene, CDR1 is LNHNV and CDR2 is YYDKDF (reference sequence). Unmatched junction bases numbered 1, after V lost 4 bases and J lost 3 bases. CDR3 nucleotide sequence: TGTGCCACCAGCATGGGACTAGCGGGGGGCTACGAGCAGTACTTC. This codes for CATSMGLAGGYEQYF. The full variable domain, in which reference TRBV15 and TRBJ2-7 provide the parts outside the CDR3, is DAMVIQNPRYQVTQFGKPVTLSCSQTLNHNVMYWYQQKSSQAPKLLFHYYDKDFNNEADTPDNFQSRRPNTSFCFLDIRSPGLGDTAMYLCATSMGLAGGYEQYFGPGTRLTVT.

The chain carries TRBV30 and TRBJ1-3, with 7 bases that match TRBD1. Germline V lookup: CDR1 GTSNPN, CDR2 SVGIG (reference sequence). J was trimmed by 4 bases and V by 0 bases; bases with no gene match: 12. CDR3 size: 17 residues. The CDR3 loop is CAWSVPFAGGSGNTIYF. CDR3 coding DNA: TGTGCCTGGAGTGTACCGTTCGCAGGGGGAAGCGGAAACACCATATATTTT. Drawing the rest from reference TRBV30 and TRBJ1-3, the complete variable domain is SQTIHQWPATLVQPVGSPLSLECTVEGTSNPNLYWYRQAAGRGLQLLFYSVGIGQISSEVPQNLSASRPQDRQFILSSKKLLLSDSGFYLCAWSVPFAGGSGNTIYFGEGSWLTVV.

Only one count was recorded for this clone. CDR3 sequence: CSVEVAQIGHEQYF. Written as DNA, the CDR3 is TGCAGCGTTGAAGTCGCACAGATTGGCCACGAGCAGTACTTC. V and J are TRBV29-1 and TRBJ2-7; no clear D gene. The germline V gene encodes CDR1 SQVTM and CDR2 ANQGSEA. V was cut by 1 base and J by 5 bases, with 15 bases left in between. The CDR3 sequence is 14 residues long.

V gene TRBV28 combines with J gene TRBJ2-7; perhaps TRBD1 as D (6 bases). Germline CDR1 is MDHEN and CDR2 is SYDVKM. The V and J ends lost 8 bases and 5 bases respectively, with 22 bases between them. The CDR3 covers 15 residues. CDR3 sequence: CASVPYGGRNHEQYF. In DNA, the CDR3 is TGTGCCAGCGTGCCGTATGGGGGCCGCAACCACGAGCAGTACTTC.

CDR3 residues: CASSQSRTSGYNEQFF. The DNA of the CDR3 is TGTGCCAGCAGCCAATCACGGACTAGCGGCTACAATGAGCAGTTCTTC. The chain combines TRBV16 with TRBJ2-1; 10 bases are shared with TRBD2. V gave up 0 bases and J gave up 3 bases; unmatched junction bases: 2. In germline, CDR1 is KGHSY, CDR2 FQNENV. The CDR3 spans 16 residues.

The chain recombines TRBV4-2 with TRBJ2-1, with 8 bases aligning to TRBD2. The ends lost 4 bases at V and 5 bases at J; junction bases unmatched: 13. CDR3 length equals 17 residues. Germline loops: CDR1 LGHNA, CDR2 YNFKEQ. CDR3 sequence reads: CASSPTRTSGFNNEQFF. The CDR3, as DNA: TGTGCCAGCAGCCCGACCCGAACTAGCGGATTCAACAATGAGCAGTTCTTC.

This rearrangement joins TRBV25-1 to TRBJ2-2; 10 bases agree with TRBD2. Germline V lookup: CDR1 MGHDK, CDR2 SYGVNS. V lost 0 bases, J lost 3 bases, and 1 base stayed unmatched. This CDR3 has 16 amino acids. The CDR3 spells CASSEYTSGDTGELFF. In DNA, the CDR3 is TGTGCCAGCAGTGAATACACTAGCGGGGACACCGGGGAGCTGTTTTTT.

The CDR3 DNA sequence: TGCAGCGTTGAGGGGACTAGCGGGAGTGAGGACCACAATGAGCAGTTCTTC. Protein: CSVEGTSGSEDHNEQFF. The chain is built from TRBV29-1 and TRBJ2-1; 14 bases agree with TRBD2. Per germline, CDR1 SQVTM and CDR2 ANQGSEA. The trim removed 3 bases at V and 5 bases at J, leaving 9 bases unmatched. The CDR3 is made up of 17 amino acids.

This clone was counted a few times. The V gene is TRBV4-1, the J gene TRBJ2-7; 7 positions agree with TRBD2. Per the germline V gene, CDR1 is MGHRA and CDR2 is YSYEKL. Trimming cost V 2 bases and J 6 bases; bases outside gene matches: 7. The CDR3 sequence is 14 residues long. CDR3 bases: TGCGCCAGCAGCCAAATACTGACTAGCCGCGAGCAGTACTTC. It is translated as CASSQILTSREQYF.

The rearrangement uses TRBV14 and TRBJ1-2; D is possibly TRBD1 (6 bases). This CDR3 region has 13 residues. The V and J ends lost 3 bases and 5 bases respectively, with 10 bases between them. The V gene's germline CDR1 is SGHDN and CDR2 FVKESK. The CDR3, as DNA: TGTGCCAGCAGCCACGGGACAACTTATGGCTACACCTTC. Translation gives CASSHGTTYGYTF.

This chain connects TRBV15 to TRBJ2-4, with D unclear. The ends were cut back, 5 bases at V and 3 bases at J, with 17 bases in the middle. CDR1 LNHNV and CDR2 YYDKDF come from the germline V gene (reference sequence). The CDR3 is made up of 16 amino acids. The CDR3 nucleotides read TGTGCCACCAGCCTCGAGTTGGAGACGGGCAAAAACATTCAGTACTTC. Its protein product is CATSLELETGKNIQYF.

This rearrangement joins TRBV7-9 to TRBJ1-2; TRBD1 matches 7 bases. The V segment lost 5 bases and the J segment 6 bases; nucleotides outside the gene matches: 6. Per the germline V gene, CDR1 is SEHNR and CDR2 is FQNEAQ (reference sequence). The length of the CDR3 is 13 residues. The CDR3 sequence is CASSPRTGDGYTF. CDR3 nucleotides: TGTGCCAGCAGCCCGAGGACAGGCGATGGCTACACCTTC.

This chain connects TRBV25-1 to TRBJ2-1; 10 bases agree with TRBD2. The CDR3 consists of 16 residues. The junction had 5 bases not matched to a gene; V was cut back by 3 bases and J by 3 bases. Germline-derived CDR1 and CDR2 are MGHDK and SYGVNS. CDR3 amino acids: CASSDIAGGIYNEQFF. The DNA for the CDR3 is TGTGCCAGCAGTGACATAGCGGGGGGAATCTACAATGAGCAGTTCTTC.

This chain uses TRBV9 with TRBJ1-5; possibly TRBD1 for D (5 bases). Per the germline V gene, CDR1 is SGDLS and CDR2 is YYNGEE. V lost 0 bases and J 3 bases, leaving 10 bases between the germline ends. CDR3 length equals 15 residues. The CDR3 DNA follows: TGTGCCAGCAGCGTAGACGACAGCCCCAATCAGCCCCAGCATTTT. It specifies CASSVDDSPNQPQHF.

V gene TRBV11-2 combines with J gene TRBJ2-7; 9 bases map to TRBD1. The CDR3 totals 14 residues. The J segment lost 3 bases and the V segment lost 1 base, leaving 1 base of the junction unmatched. CDR1 and CDR2 from the germline V gene are SGHAT and FQNNGV. The CDR3 DNA reads TGTGCCAGCAGCTTAGGACAGGGGGGCTACGAGCAGTACTTC. Residues: CASSLGQGGYEQYF.

The rearrangement joins TRBV27 to TRBJ1-2; 7 bases line up with TRBD1. This CDR3 contains 15 residues. Germline-derived CDR1 and CDR2 are MNHEY and SMNVEV (reference sequence). J lost 8 bases, V lost 0 bases, and 9 bases had no gene match. The chain's CDR3 is CASSLSRGGGSGYTF. The DNA of the CDR3 is TGTGCCAGCAGTTTATCGCGAGGAGGGGGCTCCGGCTACACCTTC.

The chain couples TRBV5-1 to TRBJ2-2; tentatively, D is TRBD1 (6 bases). Germline V gene lookup returns CDR1 SGHRS and CDR2 YFSETQ. V was shortened by 6 bases and J by 6 bases, with 12 bases between the two germline ends. This CDR3 contains 13 residues. In nucleotides, the CDR3 is TGCGCCAGCAAGAGACAGGAAGCCGGGGAGCTGTTTTTT. Its translation: CASKRQEAGELFF.

The chain is built from TRBV4-2 and TRBJ2-3, with no clear D. Germline lookup yields CDR1 LGHNA and CDR2 YNFKEQ. This CDR3 comprises 13 residues. V was cut by 0 bases and J by 5 bases, with 6 bases left in between. The CDR3 DNA reads TGTGCCAGCAGCCAAGATAGAGGAGATACGCAGTATTTT. Its translation: CASSQDRGDTQYF.